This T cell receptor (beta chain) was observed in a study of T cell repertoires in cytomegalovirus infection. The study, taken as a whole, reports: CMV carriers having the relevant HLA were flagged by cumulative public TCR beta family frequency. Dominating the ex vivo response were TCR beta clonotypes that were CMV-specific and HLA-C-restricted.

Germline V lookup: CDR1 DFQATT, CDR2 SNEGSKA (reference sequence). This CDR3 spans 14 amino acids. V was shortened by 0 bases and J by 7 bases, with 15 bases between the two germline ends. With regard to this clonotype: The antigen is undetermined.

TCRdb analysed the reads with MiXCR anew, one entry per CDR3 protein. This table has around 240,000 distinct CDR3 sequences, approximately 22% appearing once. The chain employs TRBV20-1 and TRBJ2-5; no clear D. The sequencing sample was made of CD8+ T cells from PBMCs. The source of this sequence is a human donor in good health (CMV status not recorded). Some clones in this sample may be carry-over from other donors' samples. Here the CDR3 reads CSARDRAALGTQYF. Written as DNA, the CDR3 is TGCAGTGCTAGAGATCGGGCAGCCCTCGGGACCCAGTACTTC.